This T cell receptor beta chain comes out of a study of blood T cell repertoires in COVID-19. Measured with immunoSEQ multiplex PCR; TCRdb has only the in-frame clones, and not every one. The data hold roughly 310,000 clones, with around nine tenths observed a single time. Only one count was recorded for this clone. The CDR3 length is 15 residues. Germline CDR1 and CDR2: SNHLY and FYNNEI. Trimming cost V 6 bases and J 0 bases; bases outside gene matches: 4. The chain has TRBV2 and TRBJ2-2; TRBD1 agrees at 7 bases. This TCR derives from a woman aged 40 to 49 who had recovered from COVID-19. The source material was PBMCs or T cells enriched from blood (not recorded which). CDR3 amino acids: CASRVGTANTGELFF. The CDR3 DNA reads TGTGCCAGCAGGGTGGGGACAGCGAACACCGGGGAGCTGTTTTTT. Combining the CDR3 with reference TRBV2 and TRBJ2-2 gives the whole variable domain EPEVTQTPSHQVTQMGQEVILRCVPISNHLYFYWYRQILGQKVEFLVSFYNNEISEKSEIFDDQFSVERPDGSNFTLKIRSTKLEDSAMYFCASRVGTANTGELFFGEGSRLTVL.